Sequencing of this TCR beta chain was carried out in a study of T cell changes during pregnancy in multiple sclerosis. The CDR3 extends over 14 amino acids. With V trimmed by 4 bases and J by 5 bases, 7 bases remained unmatched. Germline V gene sequence: CDR1 SGHVS, CDR2 FNYEAQ. Produced via immunoSEQ multiplex PCR; TCRdb's table is partial and in-frame only. Among about 44,000 clones listed, 95% to 96% were seen once. Material: peripheral blood, obtained in the second trimester of pregnancy. The genes are TRBV7-6 and TRBJ2-7; TRBD2 aligns across 8 bases. The clonotype originates from a female donor with multiple sclerosis, enrolled in a pregnancy study. In DNA, the CDR3 is TGTGCCAGCAGCTCAGCGGGAGAGCTCCACGAGCAGTACTTC. Protein sequence: CASSSAGELHEQYF.